The 27 T cell receptor beta chains below were found in one sample sequenced in a study of brain T cells in children with intractable seizures. Libraries were prepared by immunoSEQ multiplex PCR; TCRdb keeps only in-frame clonotypes and omits some of them. The sample lists around 340,000 clones; about 93% were seen once. Time point noted: blood from clinic visit 5 months post-surgery; TSC patient then seizure free. The input for sequencing was peripheral blood, taken 4 to 6 months after surgery. The receptors stem from a boy younger than two with tuberous sclerosis and intractable seizures.

The chain combines TRBV3-1 (or the pseudogene TRBV3-2) with TRBJ1-2; perhaps TRBD1 as D (5 bases). This CDR3 is built from 15 residues. Germline V gives CDR1 LGHDT, CDR2 YNNKEL (reference sequence). The V end was cut by 5 bases, the J end by 6 bases, with 19 bases between. CDR3 nucleotide sequence: TGTGCCAGCAGCTCTCTCCTGAGGGGTAGTCATGGCTACACCTTC. Translated: CASSSLLRGSHGYTF.

This sequence joins TRBV7-6 and TRBJ2-2; 9 bases line up with TRBD1. V shed 5 bases and J 4 bases; nucleotides not matched to a gene: 8. CDR3 size: 16 residues. Germline CDR1 reads SGHVS; CDR2 reads FNYEAQ. This CDR3 is CASSGKQGAGTGELFF. In nucleotides, the CDR3 is TGTGCCAGCAGCGGGAAACAGGGGGCGGGCACCGGGGAGCTGTTTTTT.

The V and J genes are TRBV15 and TRBJ1-1; D uncertain. This CDR3 comprises 13 residues. Germline V gene sequence: CDR1 LNHNV, CDR2 YYDKDF (reference sequence). Trimming cost V 1 base and J 1 base, with 4 bases left between them. The CDR3 nucleotides are TGTGCCACCAGCAGAGGCACGAACACTGAAGCTTTCTTT. As protein: CATSRGTNTEAFF.

This clone turned up a few times. The chain combines TRBV4-1 with TRBJ1-6; D is possibly TRBD1 (5 bases). V lost 1 base, J lost 4 bases, and 14 bases lay in between. Germline V gene data show CDR1 as MGHRA and CDR2 as YSYEKL. This CDR3 is built from 17 residues. CDR3 bases: TGCGCCAGCAGCCAAGTCCCGCGGGGCCCGTATAATTCACCCCTCCACTTT. It translates to CASSQVPRGPYNSPLHF.

The chain uses TRBV20-1 and TRBJ1-1, with unresolved D. CDR1 and CDR2 (germline): DFQATT, SNEGSKA (reference sequence). There are 8 residues in the CDR3. Between the trimmed V and J ends, which lost 3 bases and 10 bases, there was a span of 3 bases. The CDR3 DNA reads as TGCAGTGCTAGCTTAGCTTTCTTT. It translates to CSASLAFF.

The J gene is TRBJ1-6, the V gene TRBV7-2; D not certain. CDR1 is SGHTA, CDR2 FQGNSA, per germline. V was shortened by 1 base and J by 0 bases, with 4 bases between the two germline ends. The CDR3 loop spans 15 amino acids. The CDR3 coding sequence is TGTGCCAGCAGCTTAGACAGCTCCTATAATTCACCCCTCCACTTT. Protein sequence: CASSLDSSYNSPLHF. Filled out from reference TRBV7-2 and TRBJ1-6, the complete variable domain reads GAGVSQSPSNKVTEKGKDVELRCDPISGHTALYWYRQSLGQGLEFLIYFQGNSAPDKSGLPSDRFSAERTGGSVSTLTIQRTQQEDSAVYLCASSLDSSYNSPLHFGNGTRLTVT.

J is TRBJ2-7 and V is TRBV11-2; TRBD1 might be the D (6 bases). Trimming cost V 0 bases and J 2 bases, with 11 bases left between them. The CDR3 extends over 15 amino acids. Germline V lookup: CDR1 SGHAT, CDR2 FQNNGV. CDR3 in DNA: TGTGCCAGCAGCTTAGATCTAACAGGGACCTACGAGCAGTACTTC. This gives the protein CASSLDLTGTYEQYF.

The chain joins TRBV19 to TRBJ2-1; D possibly corresponds to TRBD1 (5 bases). Deletions cut 0 bases from V and 3 bases from J, with 6 bases between. Germline CDR1 and CDR2: LNHDA and SQIVND (reference sequence). This CDR3 spans 14 amino acids. CDR3 sequence: CASSIEDIYNEQFF. In nucleotides, the CDR3 is TGTGCCAGTAGTATAGAGGACATCTACAATGAGCAGTTCTTC. Drawing the rest from reference TRBV19 and TRBJ2-1, the complete variable domain is DGGITQSPKYLFRKEGQNVTLSCEQNLNHDAMYWYRQDPGQGLRLIYYSQIVNDFQKGDIAEGYSVSREKKESFPLTVTSAQKNPTAFYLCASSIEDIYNEQFFGPGTRLTVL.

V is TRBV30 and J is TRBJ1-6; D is ambiguous. The CDR3 is 14 residues long. Trimming removed 1 base at V and 0 bases at J, with 4 bases between. Germline CDR1 is GTSNPN and CDR2 is SVGIG (reference sequence). The CDR3 sequence: CAWSDPSYNSPLHF. DNA for the CDR3: TGTGCCTGGAGTGACCCCTCCTATAATTCACCCCTCCACTTT.

The V gene is TRBV28, the J gene TRBJ2-1; D could derive from TRBD1 or TRBD2 (5 bases each). V gave up 10 bases and J gave up 12 bases, with 22 bases separating them. Germline V CDR1 and CDR2: MDHEN, SYDVKM. The CDR3 has 13 amino acids. The CDR3 nucleotides read TGTGCCACTCAACCTGGGGCTAGCCCCGGGCAGTTCTTC. Residues: CATQPGASPGQFF.

V usage is TRBV7-2 and J usage is TRBJ2-1; unclear D gene. The CDR3 spans 16 residues. Trimming left V 1 base short and J 3 bases short, with 13 bases between. Germline V CDR1 and CDR2: SGHTA, FQGNSA. CDR3 bases: TGTGCCAGCAGCTTAGTATCAGGACGGCTCTACAATGAGCAGTTCTTC. This translates into CASSLVSGRLYNEQFF. Based on the CDR3 plus reference TRBV7-2 and TRBJ2-1, the full variable domain is GAGVSQSPSNKVTEKGKDVELRCDPISGHTALYWYRQSLGQGLEFLIYFQGNSAPDKSGLPSDRFSAERTGGSVSTLTIQRTQQEDSAVYLCASSLVSGRLYNEQFFGPGTRLTVL.

This chain joins TRBV3-1 (or the pseudogene TRBV3-2) and TRBJ2-3; 7 bases map to TRBD2. The ends lost 4 bases at V and 3 bases at J; junction bases unmatched: 13. CDR3 length equals 17 residues. The V gene's germline CDR1 is LGHDT and CDR2 YNNKEL (reference sequence). The CDR3 DNA reads TGTGCCAGCAGCCTAACAAGACGGCGGGAGATAACAGATACGCAGTATTTT. This gives the protein CASSLTRRREITDTQYF.

This clone showed up just once. The rearrangement uses TRBV30 and TRBJ2-1; either TRBD1 or TRBD2 may fit D (5 bases each). V shed 2 bases and J shed 4 bases, with 15 bases lying between them. The CDR3 spans 15 residues. Germline V gene lookup returns CDR1 GTSNPN and CDR2 SVGIG (reference sequence). In DNA form, the CDR3 reads TGTGCCTGGAGTCGTTCGGGACCGATATACAATGAGCAGTTCTTC. Translation: CAWSRSGPIYNEQFF.

The V call is TRBV6-6, the J call TRBJ1-5; the D gene is possibly TRBD1 (6 bases). Per germline, CDR1 MNHNY and CDR2 SVGAGI (reference sequence). The germline V and J ends were trimmed by 2 bases and 3 bases, with 11 bases remaining between them. The CDR3 sequence is 15 residues long. CDR3 nucleotides: TGTGCCAGCAGTTACGGAACAGGGAACAATCAGCCCCAGCATTTT. The encoded protein is CASSYGTGNNQPQHF.

The rearrangement links TRBV19 to TRBJ2-2, with D uncertain. The CDR3 spans 14 residues. In germline, CDR1 is LNHDA, CDR2 SQIVND (reference sequence). The V end was cut by 4 bases, the J end by 7 bases, with 13 bases between. The chain's CDR3 is CASSTPPRHGELFF. The CDR3 nucleotides are TGTGCCAGTAGTACCCCCCCGAGGCACGGGGAGCTGTTTTTT.

This chain connects TRBV6-5 to TRBJ1-1; TRBD1 is a possible D gene (6 bases). The CDR3 covers 15 residues. V lost 7 bases to trimming and J lost 2 bases, with 17 bases between them. Germline assignment: CDR1 MNHEY and CDR2 SVGAGI. The CDR3 sequence: CASISGGTKNTEAFF. CDR3 nucleotides: TGTGCCAGCATATCCGGCGGGACAAAAAACACTGAAGCTTTCTTT.

Turning to this clone: A read error may produce the germline difference seen at one junction end. V is TRBV7-8 and J is TRBJ2-1; TRBD2 matches at 7 bases. The germline gives CDR1 SGHVS, CDR2 FQNEAQ. The CDR3 is made up of 11 amino acids. CDR3 sequence reads: CASSLADEQFF. The CDR3 DNA is TGTGCCAGCAGCCTAGCGGATGAGCAGTTCTTC.

This clone was picked up one time. V is TRBV16 and J is TRBJ1-1; no reliable D call. CDR3 length: 16 amino acids. The germline V gene encodes CDR1 KGHSY and CDR2 FQNENV. V was pared by 0 bases and J by 0 bases, with 11 bases between. In nucleotides, the CDR3 is TGTGCCAGCAGCCAATCGAAGGCAGTACTGAACACTGAAGCTTTCTTT. Protein product: CASSQSKAVLNTEAFF.

The CDR3 bases are TGTGCCAGCAGTGACTCAGCGGGAGGCTACGAGCAGTACTTC. The encoded protein is CASSDSAGGYEQYF. The rearrangement uses TRBV2 and TRBJ2-7; TRBD2 matches 9 bases. Unmatched junction bases numbered 3, after V lost 3 bases and J lost 3 bases. The germline gives CDR1 SNHLY, CDR2 FYNNEI. The CDR3 covers 14 residues.

The chain recombines TRBV5-1 with TRBJ1-3; tentatively, D is TRBD1 (5 bases). With 0 bases removed from V and 2 bases from J, the gap between germline ends came to 12 bases. Germline V gives CDR1 SGHRS, CDR2 YFSETQ. CDR3 length equals 16 residues. The CDR3 bases are TGCGCCAGCAGCTTGGAAAGGGGTGGGCCTGGAAACACCATATATTTT. Amino acids: CASSLERGGPGNTIYF.

This clone showed up just once. V and J are TRBV7-9 and TRBJ2-7, with TRBD1 as a possible D gene (6 bases). The CDR3 is 12 amino acids. The V end was cut by 8 bases, the J end by 4 bases, with 12 bases between. CDR1 and CDR2 from the germline V gene are SEHNR and FQNEAQ (reference sequence). The CDR3 sequence is CASFEQGYEQYF. CDR3 nucleotides: TGTGCCAGCTTCGAACAGGGATACGAGCAGTACTTC.

This clone was recorded only once. The chain is built from TRBV24-1 and TRBJ2-4; a weak D match, TRBD1 (6 bases). Germline-derived CDR1 and CDR2 are KGHDR and SFDVKD. This CDR3 is 16 amino acids long. The ends were cut back, 6 bases at V and 0 bases at J, with 14 bases in the middle. The CDR3 DNA sequence: TGTGCCACCAGTTCGAGCCACAGGGAAGCCAAAAACATTCAGTACTTC. Translation: CATSSSHREAKNIQYF.

The V and J genes are TRBV2 and TRBJ1-1; D unclear. Trimming shortened V by 6 bases and J by 1 base, and 12 bases separated the two germline ends. The length of the CDR3 is 14 residues. Germline CDR1 reads SNHLY; CDR2 reads FYNNEI. CDR3 bases: TGTGCCAGCAGCCGGGGATGGAAGAACACTGAAGCTTTCTTT. This codes for CASSRGWKNTEAFF. The whole variable domain, remainder taken from reference TRBV2 and TRBJ1-1, is EPEVTQTPSHQVTQMGQEVILRCVPISNHLYFYWYRQILGQKVEFLVSFYNNEISEKSEIFDDQFSVERPDGSNFTLKIRSTKLEDSAMYFCASSRGWKNTEAFFGQGTRLTVV.

This clone was observed a handful of times. The CDR3 DNA reads TGTGCCAGCAGCTTAGACCGAGGGGGCGAGCAGTACTTC. Residues: CASSLDRGGEQYF. The chain has TRBV7-6 and TRBJ2-7; D may be TRBD1 (6 bases). Germline lookup yields CDR1 SGHVS and CDR2 FNYEAQ. Trimming cost V 1 base and J 6 bases, with 10 bases left between them. This CDR3 has 13 residues.

The rearrangement joins TRBV5-1 to TRBJ2-3; D is possibly TRBD1 or TRBD2 (5 bases each). CDR1 is SGHRS and CDR2 is YFSETQ in the germline V gene. The V end lost 7 bases, the J end lost 3 bases, and 18 bases lay between the germline ends. The CDR3 length is 15 residues. CDR3 protein: CASRPVGEPTDTQYF. CDR3 coding DNA: TGCGCCAGCCGCCCGGTGGGGGAGCCGACAGATACGCAGTATTTT.

J is TRBJ2-7 and V is TRBV7-3, with 7 bases lining up with TRBD2. Germline loops: CDR1 SGHTA, CDR2 FQGTGA. The V and J ends lost 5 bases and 0 bases, in that order; junction bases with no gene match: 7. This CDR3 has 15 residues. CDR3: CASSPGAGVSYEQYF. In nucleotides, the CDR3 is TGTGCCAGCAGCCCAGGTGCGGGGGTCTCCTACGAGCAGTACTTC.

This chain connects TRBV5-1 to TRBJ1-1, with D tentatively TRBD1 (5 bases). The CDR3 is 15 residues long. V was cut by 0 bases and J by 2 bases, with 11 bases left in between. Per germline, CDR1 SGHRS and CDR2 YFSETQ. In DNA, the CDR3 is TGCGCCAGCAGCTTGGATGAGGGGCGTAACACTGAAGCTTTCTTT. This gives the protein CASSLDEGRNTEAFF.